The 5 T cell receptor beta chains below come from one sample, sequenced in a study of CD8 T cells in ankylosing spondylitis. Broader study findings: A motif in TCR beta, a set of seven to nine highly homologous variants, appeared characteristic of ankylosing spondylitis blood.

TCRdb called the 5' RACE reads again in MiXCR, with one record for every CDR3 protein. The sample contains about 840,000 distinct CDR3 sequences, 10% to 15% of which appear only once. These TCRs' antigens remain unknown. What was sequenced was blood, either unsorted or a sorted T cell fraction (not recorded which). These receptors were taken from a male donor with ankylosing spondylitis.

A few counts support this clonotype. The chain couples TRBV12-3 or TRBV12-4 to TRBJ2-1; TRBD2 agrees at 9 bases. This CDR3 spans 15 amino acids. V shed 5 bases, J shed 5 bases, and the junction held 7 bases outside the gene matches. As DNA, the CDR3 is TGTGCCAGCAGTGCGCGGGAGGGCCCCGACAATGAGCAGTTCTTC. Amino acids: CASSAREGPDNEQFF.

The table lists this clonotype with many counts. The chain couples TRBV7-2 to TRBJ2-3, with D unclear. CDR3 size: 14 residues. Trimming cost V 5 bases and J 1 base, with 10 bases left between them. Germline CDR1 is SGHTA and CDR2 is FQGNSA. The CDR3 DNA sequence: TGTGCCAGCAGCCTCTTTATCCGCACAGATACGCAGTATTTT. It yields the protein CASSLFIRTDTQYF.

A few counts support this clonotype. The chain is built from TRBV6-2 or TRBV6-3 and TRBJ2-2; no clear D. Germline values: CDR1 MNHEY, CDR2 SVGEGT. The CDR3 spans 12 residues. V lost 5 bases to trimming and J lost 5 bases, with 6 bases between them. This CDR3 reads CASSPETGELFF. The CDR3, as DNA: TGTGCCAGCAGTCCCGAAACCGGGGAGCTGTTTTTT.

There are a few counts of this clonotype. This chain links TRBV29-1 with TRBJ2-5, with D possibly being TRBD2 (6 bases). V was clipped by 6 bases and J by 3 bases, with 11 bases between them. The CDR3 is 12 residues long. Germline V gene data show CDR1 as SQVTM and CDR2 as ANQGSEA. The CDR3 is CSVAEGKETQYF. The CDR3 nucleotides read TGCAGCGTCGCGGAGGGAAAAGAGACCCAGTACTTC. Supplemented by reference TRBV29-1 and TRBJ2-5, the full variable domain reads SAVISQKPSRDICQRGTSLTIQCQVDSQVTMMFWYRQQPGQSLTLIATANQGSEATYESGFVIDKFPISRPNLTFSTLTVSNMSPEDSSIYLCSVAEGKETQYFGPGTRLLVL.

The chain is built from TRBV11-2 and TRBJ2-2; D is undetermined. Trimming removed 6 bases from V and 7 bases from J, with 12 bases in between. This CDR3 has 13 residues. Germline CDR1 and CDR2: SGHAT and FQNNGV. CDR3: CASRFSGFGELFF. For the CDR3, the DNA is TGTGCCAGCAGGTTCTCAGGATTCGGGGAGCTGTTTTTT. Full variable domain (rest looked up from reference TRBV11-2 and TRBJ2-2): EAGVAQSPRYKIIEKRQSVAFWCNPISGHATLYWYQQILGQGPKLLIQFQNNGVVDDSQLPKDRFSAERLKGVDSTLKIQPAKLEDSAVYLCASRFSGFGELFFGEGSRLTVL.